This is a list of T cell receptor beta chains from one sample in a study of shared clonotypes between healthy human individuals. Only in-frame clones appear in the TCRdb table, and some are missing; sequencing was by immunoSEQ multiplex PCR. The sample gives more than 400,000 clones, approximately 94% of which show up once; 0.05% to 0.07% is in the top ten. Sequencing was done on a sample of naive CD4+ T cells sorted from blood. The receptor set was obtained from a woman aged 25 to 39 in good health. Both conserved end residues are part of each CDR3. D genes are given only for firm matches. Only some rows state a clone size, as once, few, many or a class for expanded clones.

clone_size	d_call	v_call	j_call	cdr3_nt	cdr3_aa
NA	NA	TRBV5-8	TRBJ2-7	TGTGCCAGCAGCTTGACAGGGCCCTACGAGCAGTACTTC	CASSLTGPYEQYF
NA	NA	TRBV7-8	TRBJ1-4	TGTGCCAGCAGCTTAGGGCGGGCAACTAATGAAAAACTGTTTTTT	CASSLGRATNEKLFF
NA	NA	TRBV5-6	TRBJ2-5	TGTGCCAGCAGCTTGGAAGCGGTACAAGAGACCCAGTACTTC	CASSLEAVQETQYF
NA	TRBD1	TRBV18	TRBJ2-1	TGTGCCAGCTCACCACCCGGGACAGGGGTCTATGAGCAGTTCTTC	CASSPPGTGVYEQFF
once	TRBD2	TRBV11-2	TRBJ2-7	TGTGCCAGCAGCTTAGGAGGGACTAGCGTCTTTGAGCAGTACTTC	CASSLGGTSVFEQYF
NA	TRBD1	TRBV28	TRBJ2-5	TGTGCCAGCAGTTTATCAAATACCGGGACAGACCAAGAGACCCAGTACTTC	CASSLSNTGTDQETQYF
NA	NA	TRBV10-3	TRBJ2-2	TGTGCCATCAGTAGGTCCGGGATCACGAACACCGGGGAGCTGTTTTTT	CAISRSGITNTGELFF
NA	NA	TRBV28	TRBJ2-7	TGTGCCAGCAGTGTGACAGGCTACGAGCAGTACTTC	CASSVTGYEQYF
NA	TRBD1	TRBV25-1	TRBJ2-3	TGTGCCAGCAGTGGAGCCACTCACAGGGGGCAGAACACAGATACGCAGTATTTT	CASSGATHRGQNTDTQYF
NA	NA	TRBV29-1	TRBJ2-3	TGCAGCGTTGAAGAGGTTGTCGGGATCCAGGCAGATACGCAGTATTTT	CSVEEVVGIQADTQYF
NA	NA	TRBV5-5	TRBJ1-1	TGTGCCAGCAGCTTGATGGGGGGCGCGGGCACTGAAGCTTTCTTT	CASSLMGGAGTEAFF
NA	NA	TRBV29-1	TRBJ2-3	TGCAGCGTTGAAGTGAGCACAGATACGCAGTATTTT	CSVEVSTDTQYF
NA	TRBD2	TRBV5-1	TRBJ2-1	TGCGCCAGCAGCTGGGGACTAGCGGGAGGAACCTACAATGAGCAGTTCTTC	CASSWGLAGGTYNEQFF
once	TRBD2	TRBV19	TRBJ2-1	TGTGCCAGTAGTAAAGTCGGGAGGGCCCATGAGCAGTTCTTC	CASSKVGRAHEQFF